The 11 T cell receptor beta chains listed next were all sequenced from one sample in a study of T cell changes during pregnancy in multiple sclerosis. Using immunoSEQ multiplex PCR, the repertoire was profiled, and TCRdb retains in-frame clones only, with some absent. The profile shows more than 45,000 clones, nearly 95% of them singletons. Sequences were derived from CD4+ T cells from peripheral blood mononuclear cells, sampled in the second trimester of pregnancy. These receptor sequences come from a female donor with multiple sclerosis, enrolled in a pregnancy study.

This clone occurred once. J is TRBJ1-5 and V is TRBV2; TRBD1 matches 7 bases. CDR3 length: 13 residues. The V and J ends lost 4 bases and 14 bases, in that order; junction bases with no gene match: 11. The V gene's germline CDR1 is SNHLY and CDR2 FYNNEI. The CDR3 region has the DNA TGTGCCAGCAGTGCTGACAGGGTCAATCTCGAGCATTTT. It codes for CASSADRVNLEHF.

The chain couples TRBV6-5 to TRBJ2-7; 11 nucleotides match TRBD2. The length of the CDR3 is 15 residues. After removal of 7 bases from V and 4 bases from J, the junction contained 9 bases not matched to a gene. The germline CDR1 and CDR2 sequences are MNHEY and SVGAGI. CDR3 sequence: CASTLEASGGYEQYF. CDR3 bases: TGTGCCAGCACCCTCGAGGCTAGCGGGGGGTACGAGCAGTACTTC.

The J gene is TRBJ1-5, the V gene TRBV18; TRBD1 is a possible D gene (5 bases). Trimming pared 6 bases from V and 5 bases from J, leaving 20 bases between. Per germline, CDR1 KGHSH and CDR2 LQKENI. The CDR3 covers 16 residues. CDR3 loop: CASSREAWVRDQPQHF. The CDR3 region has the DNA TGTGCCAGCTCCCGCGAAGCTTGGGTCAGGGATCAGCCCCAGCATTTT.

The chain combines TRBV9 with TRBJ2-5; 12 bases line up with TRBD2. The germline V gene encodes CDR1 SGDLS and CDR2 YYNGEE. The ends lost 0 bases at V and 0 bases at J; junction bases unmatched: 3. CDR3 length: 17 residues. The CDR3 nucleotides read TGTGCCAGCAGCGTAGGGCTAGCGGGGGGGTACCAAGAGACCCAGTACTTC. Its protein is CASSVGLAGGYQETQYF.

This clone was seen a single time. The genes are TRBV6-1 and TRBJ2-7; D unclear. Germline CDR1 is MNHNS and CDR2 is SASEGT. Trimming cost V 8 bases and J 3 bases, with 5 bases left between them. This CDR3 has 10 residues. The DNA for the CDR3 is TGTGCCAGCCGCGGCTACGAGCAGTACTTC. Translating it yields CASRGYEQYF.

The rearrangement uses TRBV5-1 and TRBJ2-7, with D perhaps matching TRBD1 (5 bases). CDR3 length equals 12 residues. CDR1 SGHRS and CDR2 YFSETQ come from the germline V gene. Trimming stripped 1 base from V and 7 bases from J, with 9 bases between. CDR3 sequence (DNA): TGCGCCAGCAGCTTGCAGGACAAAGAGCAGTACTTC. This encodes CASSLQDKEQYF.

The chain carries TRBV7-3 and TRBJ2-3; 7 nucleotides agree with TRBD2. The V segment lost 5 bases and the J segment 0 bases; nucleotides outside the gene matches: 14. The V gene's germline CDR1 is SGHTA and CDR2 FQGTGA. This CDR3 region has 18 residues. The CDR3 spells CASSPYLWRGTSTDTQYF. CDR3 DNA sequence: TGTGCCAGCAGCCCCTACCTGTGGCGGGGGACTAGCACAGATACGCAGTATTTT.

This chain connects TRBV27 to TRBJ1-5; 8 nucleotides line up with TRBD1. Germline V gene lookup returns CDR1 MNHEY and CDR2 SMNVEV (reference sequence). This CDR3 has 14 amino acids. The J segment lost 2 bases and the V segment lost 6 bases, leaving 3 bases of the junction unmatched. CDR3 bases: TGTGCCAGCAGACAGGGGGGAGGCAATCAGCCCCAGCATTTT. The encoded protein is CASRQGGGNQPQHF.

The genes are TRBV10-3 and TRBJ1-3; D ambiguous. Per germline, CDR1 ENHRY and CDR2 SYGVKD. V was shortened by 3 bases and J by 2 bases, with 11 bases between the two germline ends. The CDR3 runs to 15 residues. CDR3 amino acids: CAISDDDIPGNTIYF. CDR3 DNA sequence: TGTGCCATCAGTGACGACGACATCCCTGGAAACACCATATATTTT.

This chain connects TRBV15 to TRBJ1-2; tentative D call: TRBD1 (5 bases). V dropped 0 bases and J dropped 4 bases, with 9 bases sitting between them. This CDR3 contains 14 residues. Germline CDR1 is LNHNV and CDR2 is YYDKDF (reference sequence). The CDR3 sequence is CATSRDSGTYGYTF. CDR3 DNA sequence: TGTGCCACCAGCAGAGATAGCGGGACCTATGGCTACACCTTC.

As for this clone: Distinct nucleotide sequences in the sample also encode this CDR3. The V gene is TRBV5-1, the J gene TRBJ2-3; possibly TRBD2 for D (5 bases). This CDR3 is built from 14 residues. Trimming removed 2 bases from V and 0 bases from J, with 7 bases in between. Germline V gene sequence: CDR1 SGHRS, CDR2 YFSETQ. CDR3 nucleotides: TGCGCCAGCAGCTTCGGCGGGAGCACAGATACGCAGTATTTT. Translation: CASSFGGSTDTQYF.